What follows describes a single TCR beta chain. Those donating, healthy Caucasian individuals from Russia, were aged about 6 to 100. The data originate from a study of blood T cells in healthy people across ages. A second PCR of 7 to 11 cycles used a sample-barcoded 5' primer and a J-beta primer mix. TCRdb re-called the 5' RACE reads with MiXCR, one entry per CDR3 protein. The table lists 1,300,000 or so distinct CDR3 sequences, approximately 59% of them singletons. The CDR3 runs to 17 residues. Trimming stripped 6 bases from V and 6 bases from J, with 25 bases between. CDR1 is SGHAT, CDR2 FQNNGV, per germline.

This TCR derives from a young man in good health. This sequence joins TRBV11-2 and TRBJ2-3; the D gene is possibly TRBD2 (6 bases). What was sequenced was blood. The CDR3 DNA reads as TGTGCCAGCAGGAAACAGAACCCGGGACTTGCTATGGATACGCAGTATTTT. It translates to CASRKQNPGLAMDTQYF.